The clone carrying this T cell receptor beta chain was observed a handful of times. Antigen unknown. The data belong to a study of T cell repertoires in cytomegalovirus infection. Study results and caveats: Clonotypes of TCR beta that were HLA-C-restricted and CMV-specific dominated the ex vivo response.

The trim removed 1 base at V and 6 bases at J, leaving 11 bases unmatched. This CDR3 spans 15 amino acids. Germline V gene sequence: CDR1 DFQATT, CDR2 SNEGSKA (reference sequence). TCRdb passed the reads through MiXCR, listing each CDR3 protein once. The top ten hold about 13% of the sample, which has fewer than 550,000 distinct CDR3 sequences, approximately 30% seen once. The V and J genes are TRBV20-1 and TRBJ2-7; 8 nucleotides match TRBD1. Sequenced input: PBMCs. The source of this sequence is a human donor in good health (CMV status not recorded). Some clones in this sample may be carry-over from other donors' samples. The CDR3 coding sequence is TGCAGTGCTAGAGCAAGAACAAGACAGGGGACCGAGCAGTACTTC. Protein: CSARARTRQGTEQYF.